In this sample, the clone carrying this T cell receptor beta chain turned up many times. This sample is part of a study of T cells in Graves' hyperthyroidism and ophthalmopathy. The V end lost 4 bases, the J end lost 6 bases, and 11 bases lay between the germline ends. The V gene's germline CDR1 is SGHTA and CDR2 FQGNSA. The CDR3 spans 13 residues. Amplification yielded TCR beta CDR3 regions, with RNA transcripts as the source. First-round RT-PCR targeting the TCR CDR3 was performed with the HTBI primer set. MiXCR, applied by TCRdb to the multiplex PCR reads, yields one record per CDR3 protein. Of approximately 330,000 distinct CDR3 sequences listed, about 13% are singletons. Exclusion criteria comprised uncontrolled infection, other autoimmune disease, pregnancy or lactation. Clinical symptoms, serum thyroxine, TRAb, thyroid ultrasound and orbital computed tomography established diagnosis.

This chain connects TRBV7-2 to TRBJ2-3, with D possibly being TRBD1 (5 bases). This TCR was recovered from a middle-aged woman with Graves' ophthalmopathy. Sequenced: blood. Written as DNA, the CDR3 is TGTGCCAGCAGCTCCAGGGCCGGGGATACGCAGTATTTT. This gives the protein CASSSRAGDTQYF.